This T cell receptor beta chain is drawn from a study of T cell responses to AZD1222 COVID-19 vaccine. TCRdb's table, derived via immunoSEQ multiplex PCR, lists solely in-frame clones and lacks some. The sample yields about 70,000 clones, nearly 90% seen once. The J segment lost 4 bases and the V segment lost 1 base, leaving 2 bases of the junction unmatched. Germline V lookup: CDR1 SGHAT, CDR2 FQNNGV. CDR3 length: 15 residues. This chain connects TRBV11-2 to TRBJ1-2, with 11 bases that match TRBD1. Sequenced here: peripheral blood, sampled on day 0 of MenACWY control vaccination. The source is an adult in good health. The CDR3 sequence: CASSLGGTGGYGYTF. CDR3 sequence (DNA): TGTGCCAGCAGCTTAGGAGGGACAGGGGGCTATGGCTACACCTTC.